The rows below give T cell receptor beta chains drawn from one sample of a study of blood T cells in healthy people across ages. TCRdb used MiXCR to reprocess the 5' RACE reads, holding one entry per CDR3 protein. This repertoire shows 700,000 to 950,000 distinct CDR3 sequences, roughly 64% found once; its top ten account for around 22%. Sequencing was done on a sample of blood. These receptors all come from a man in his thirties or forties in good health. The CDR3 runs from the conserved cysteine through the conserved F or W. The D gene is left open where the match is weak. Clone size, where shown, is once, few, many, or a class for clones that have expanded.

13 | TRBJ2-2 | TRBV7-8 | TRBD1 | once | CASSLADRGRLFF | TGTGCCAGCAGCCTGGCAGACAGGGGGAGGCTGTTTTTT
14 | TRBJ2-1 | TRBV14 | TRBD2 | . | CASSQGWEGNEQFF | TGTGCCAGCAGCCAAGGGTGGGAGGGCAATGAGCAGTTCTTC
17 | TRBJ2-1 | TRBV11-2 | TRBD1 | . | CASSSSFGTGGVEPQFF | TGTGCCAGCAGCTCTTCCTTCGGGACAGGGGGCGTTGAGCCTCAGTTCTTC
15 | TRBJ2-1 | TRBV29-1 | TRBD2 | few | CSTRRGTSGYNEQFF | TGCAGCACACGTAGGGGGACTAGTGGCTACAATGAGCAGTTCTTC
12 | TRBJ1-1 | TRBV11-1 | . | . | CASSFEDSRAFF | TGTGCCAGCAGCTTTGAGGACAGCAGAGCTTTCTTT
15 | TRBJ2-1 | TRBV12-3/TRBV12-4 | TRBD2 | . | CASSPLAGEYNEQFF | TGTGCCAGCAGTCCGCTAGCGGGAGAATACAATGAGCAGTTCTTC
15 | TRBJ1-5 | TRBV7-9 | . | . | CASSLGQYSNQPQHF | TGTGCCAGCAGCCTAGGACAGTATAGCAATCAGCCCCAGCATTTT
14 | TRBJ2-1 | TRBV7-2 | . | . | CASSLEVNRNEQFF | TGTGCCAGCAGCTTAGAGGTTAATCGGAATGAGCAGTTCTTC
16 | TRBJ2-6 | TRBV4-3 | . | few | CASSPTQGTGANVLTF | TGCGCCAGCAGCCCGACCCAGGGTACTGGGGCCAACGTCCTGACTTTC
14 | TRBJ2-5 | TRBV28 | . | . | CASSPGDLRETQYF | TGTGCCAGCAGCCCCGGGGACCTGAGAGAGACCCAGTACTTC
14 | TRBJ2-3 | TRBV7-9 | TRBD2 | few | CASSFGTSADTQYF | TGTGCCAGCAGCTTCGGGACTAGCGCAGATACGCAGTATTTT
15 | TRBJ2-7 | TRBV4-3 | TRBD2 | few | CASSTHLAGMYEQYF | TGCGCCAGCAGCACGCATCTAGCGGGAATGTACGAGCAGTACTTC
16 | TRBJ2-3 | TRBV4-3 | . | . | CASSQDDRGAGDTQYF | TGCGCCAGCAGCCAAGATGATAGAGGCGCCGGAGATACGCAGTATTTT
14 | TRBJ1-1 | TRBV6-1 | TRBD1 | . | CASTLTGLNTEAFF | TGTGCCAGCACTTTGACAGGGTTGAACACTGAAGCTTTCTTT
16 | TRBJ2-3 | TRBV7-2 | . | many | CASNLDKGVNTDTQYF | TGTGCCAGCAATCTGGACAAAGGGGTCAACACAGATACGCAGTATTTT
14 | TRBJ2-7 | TRBV7-8 | TRBD2 | . | CASSRERGGHEQYF | TGTGCCAGCAGCCGAGAGCGGGGGGGGCACGAGCAGTACTTC
13 | TRBJ2-7 | TRBV20-1 | . | . | CSARGRDTYEQYF | TGCAGTGCTAGAGGCCGGGACACTTACGAGCAGTACTTC
15 | TRBJ2-1 | TRBV6-2/TRBV6-3 | TRBD2 | . | CASRSTSGLYNEQFF | TGTGCCAGCAGATCCACTAGCGGGTTATACAATGAGCAGTTCTTC
14 | TRBJ2-1 | TRBV18 | . | . | CASSQGTPGDEQFF | TGTGCCAGCTCACAAGGGACTCCGGGGGATGAGCAGTTCTTC
15 | TRBJ2-1 | TRBV5-1 | . | . | CASSLDVGPVDEQFF | TGCGCCAGCAGCTTGGATGTGGGGCCCGTCGATGAGCAGTTCTTC
15 | TRBJ2-5 | TRBV20-1 | TRBD2 | . | CSARRTSGSPETQYF | TGCAGTGCTAGAAGGACTAGCGGGAGTCCGGAGACCCAGTACTTC
17 | TRBJ2-3 | TRBV10-3 | TRBD2 | few | CAISEDYSGGATDTQYF | TGTGCCATCAGTGAGGACTATAGCGGGGGTGCCACAGATACGCAGTATTTT
17 | TRBJ2-5 | TRBV7-6 | TRBD1 | . | CASSLLPGQGEMETQYF | TGTGCCAGCAGCTTGCTTCCAGGACAGGGTGAGATGGAGACCCAGTACTTC
12 | TRBJ2-5 | TRBV7-2 | . | . | CASSFLRETQYF | TGTGCCAGCAGCTTTTTGAGGGAGACCCAGTACTTC
15 | TRBJ2-3 | TRBV20-1 | TRBD1 | . | CSAADRDVGTDAQYF | TGCAGTGCTGCTGACAGGGACGTCGGAACAGATGCGCAGTATTTT
15 | TRBJ2-3 | TRBV25-1 | . | . | CASTASETGTDTQYF | TGTGCCAGCACCGCTAGTGAGACAGGCACAGATACGCAGTATTTT
19 | TRBJ2-3 | TRBV6-1 | TRBD2 | once | CASRSSPFLAGGETDTQYF | TGTGCCAGCAGGAGTTCCCCTTTCCTAGCGGGAGGGGAGACAGATACGCAGTATTTT
16 | TRBJ2-3 | TRBV4-2 | . | . | CASSQELTSSTDTQYF | TGTGCCAGCAGCCAAGAGCTTACTAGTAGCACAGATACGCAGTATTTT
17 | TRBJ2-4 | TRBV3-1 | . | . | CASSQADRGLAKNIQYF | TGCGCCAGCAGCCAAGCGGATAGGGGATTAGCCAAAAACATTCAGTACTTC
16 | TRBJ1-5 | TRBV4-3 | . | . | CASSLMVGARNQPQHF | TGCGCCAGCAGCCTGATGGTCGGGGCAAGGAATCAGCCCCAGCATTTT
15 | TRBJ1-1 | TRBV6-2/TRBV6-3 | TRBD1 | once | CASSYLGQQNTEAFF | TGTGCCAGCAGTTACCTGGGACAGCAGAACACTGAAGCTTTCTTT
15 | TRBJ2-7 | TRBV10-3 | TRBD2 | . | CAISEASGTSNEQYF | TGTGCCATCAGTGAGGCCTCCGGGACTAGCAACGAGCAGTACTTC
13 | TRBJ2-5 | TRBV7-2 | . | many | CASSRQQQETQYF | TGTGCCAGCAGCCGCCAGCAGCAAGAGACCCAGTACTTC
12 | TRBJ1-5 | TRBV2 | . | once | CASSDRDQPQHF | TGTGCCAGCAGTGACAGGGATCAGCCCCAGCATTTT
16 | TRBJ2-1 | TRBV20-1 | . | few | CSARDPGGGSFDEQFF | TGCAGTGCTAGAGATCCTGGGGGCGGGAGCTTCGATGAGCAGTTCTTC
15 | TRBJ2-1 | TRBV4-2 | TRBD2 | . | CASSHGTSGNNEQFF | TGTGCCAGCAGCCATGGGACTAGCGGCAACAATGAGCAGTTCTTC
14 | TRBJ2-7 | TRBV10-3 | . | few | CATRPTELAGEQYF | TGTGCCACAAGACCGACTGAGCTGGCAGGCGAGCAGTACTTC
13 | TRBJ2-3 | TRBV29-1 | . | few | CSGGVGVPDTQYF | TGCAGCGGGGGGGTCGGGGTCCCAGATACGCAGTATTTT
14 | TRBJ1-1 | TRBV7-9 | . | . | CASSLLIGNTEAFF | TGTGCCAGCAGCTTACTTATCGGGAACACTGAAGCTTTCTTT
14 | TRBJ2-7 | TRBV27 | . | . | CASAPLRDSYEQYF | TGTGCCAGCGCCCCTTTGCGGGACTCCTACGAGCAGTACTTC
11 | TRBJ2-7 | TRBV20-1 | . | . | CSAAGPGEQYF | TGCAGTGCGGCAGGGCCGGGCGAGCAGTACTTC